These 9 T cell receptor beta chains originate from one sample sequenced in a study of blood T cell repertoires in COVID-19. Measured with immunoSEQ multiplex PCR; TCRdb has only the in-frame clones, and not every one. The sample shows around 200,000 clones, around three quarters of them seen only once. Sequencing was carried out using peripheral blood. These receptor sequences come from a woman aged 70 to 79 with acute or convalescent COVID-19.

The chain uses TRBV29-1 and TRBJ1-1; 7 nucleotides match TRBD1. J gave up 8 bases and V 7 bases, and 19 bases lay outside the gene matches. This CDR3 has 15 amino acids. CDR1 is SQVTM, CDR2 ANQGSEA, per germline. The CDR3 DNA reads TGCAGCGGAGGGATGGGTAAACAGGGGAGTGGCGAAGCTTTCTTT. This gives the protein CSGGMGKQGSGEAFF.

The chain combines TRBV3-1 (or the pseudogene TRBV3-2) with TRBJ1-1; 8 nucleotides line up with TRBD1. V shed 5 bases, J shed 10 bases, and the junction held 6 bases outside the gene matches. CDR1 LGHDT and CDR2 YNNKEL come from the germline V gene (reference sequence). This CDR3 contains 12 residues. The CDR3 coding sequence is TGTGCCAGCAGCGATCCACAGGGGGGAGCTTTCTTT. It encodes CASSDPQGGAFF.

A word on this clone: In the same sample, other DNA sequences code for this CDR3. The chain combines TRBV6-5 with TRBJ1-1; D is possibly TRBD1 (5 bases). CDR3 length: 14 amino acids. Germline CDR1 MNHEY, CDR2 SVGAGI. Trimming cost V 0 bases and J 2 bases, with 7 bases left between them. DNA of the CDR3: TGTGCCAGCAGTTACTCGGGGACTAACACTGAAGCTTTCTTT. Its translation: CASSYSGTNTEAFF.

V is TRBV6-5 and J is TRBJ2-7, with TRBD1 matching 9 bases. The CDR3 totals 16 residues. CDR1 and CDR2 from the germline V gene are MNHEY and SVGAGI. After removal of 6 bases from V and 4 bases from J, the junction contained 13 bases not matched to a gene. The DNA of the CDR3 is TGTGCCAGCAGATACAGGGGACAGGGCGGTCAATACGAGCAGTACTTC. Protein: CASRYRGQGGQYEQYF.

This rearrangement joins TRBV11-2 to TRBJ2-7; 9 nucleotides align to TRBD1. The CDR3 sequence is 16 residues long. CDR1 is SGHAT, CDR2 FQNNGV, per germline. J lost 6 bases, V lost 0 bases, and 9 bases had no gene match. The CDR3 sequence: CASSLEPTGGSAEQYF. The DNA for the CDR3 is TGTGCCAGCAGCTTAGAGCCGACAGGGGGATCTGCCGAGCAGTACTTC.

This clone has just a few counts. The chain is built from TRBV6-5 and TRBJ1-1; D perhaps matches TRBD1 (6 bases). Germline lookup yields CDR1 MNHEY and CDR2 SVGAGI. The CDR3 extends over 12 amino acids. V was cut by 10 bases and J by 1 base, with 10 bases left in between. CDR3 nucleotides: TGTGCCATTGGGACACCGAACACTGAAGCTTTCTTT. Protein product: CAIGTPNTEAFF.

V is TRBV19 and J is TRBJ2-4, with 11 bases fitting TRBD2. The CDR3 covers 17 residues. V shed 3 bases, J shed 2 bases, and the junction held 6 bases outside the gene matches. The germline V gene encodes CDR1 LNHDA and CDR2 SQIVND (reference sequence). The CDR3 loop reads CASSIQGTSGPKNIQYF. As DNA, the CDR3 is TGTGCCAGTAGTATCCAGGGGACTAGCGGTCCCAAAAACATTCAGTACTTC.

This clone has just a few counts. The chain recombines TRBV4-2 with TRBJ2-5; TRBD1 is a possible D gene (5 bases). In germline, CDR1 is LGHNA, CDR2 YNFKEQ. V was trimmed by 0 bases and J by 5 bases, leaving 10 bases between them. CDR3 length: 14 amino acids. The CDR3, as DNA: TGTGCCAGCAGCCAAGATTATAGGGGCGAGACCCAGTACTTC. Its translation: CASSQDYRGETQYF.

V usage is TRBV12-3 or TRBV12-4 and J usage is TRBJ1-1; the D gene is possibly TRBD1 (5 bases). The CDR3 covers 13 residues. The V and J ends lost 1 base and 5 bases respectively, with 8 bases between them. The CDR3 nucleotides are TGTGCCAGCAGTTTAGGGGGGAGGACTGAAGCTTTCTTT. It yields the protein CASSLGGRTEAFF.